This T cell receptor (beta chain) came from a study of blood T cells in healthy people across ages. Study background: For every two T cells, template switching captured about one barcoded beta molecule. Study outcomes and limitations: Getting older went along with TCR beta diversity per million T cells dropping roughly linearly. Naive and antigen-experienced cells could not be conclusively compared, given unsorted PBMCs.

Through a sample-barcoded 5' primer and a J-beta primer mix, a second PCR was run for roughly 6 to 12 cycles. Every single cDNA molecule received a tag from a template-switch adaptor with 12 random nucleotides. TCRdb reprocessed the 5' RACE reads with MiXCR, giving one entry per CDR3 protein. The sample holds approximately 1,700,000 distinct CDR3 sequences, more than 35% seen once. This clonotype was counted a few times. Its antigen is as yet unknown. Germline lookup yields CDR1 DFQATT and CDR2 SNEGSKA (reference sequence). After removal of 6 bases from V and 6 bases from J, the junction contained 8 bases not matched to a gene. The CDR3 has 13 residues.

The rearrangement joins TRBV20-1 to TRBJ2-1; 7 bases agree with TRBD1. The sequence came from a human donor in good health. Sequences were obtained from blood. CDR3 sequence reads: CSARGQMGNEQFF. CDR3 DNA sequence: TGCAGTGCGAGGGGACAGATGGGCAATGAGCAGTTCTTC.